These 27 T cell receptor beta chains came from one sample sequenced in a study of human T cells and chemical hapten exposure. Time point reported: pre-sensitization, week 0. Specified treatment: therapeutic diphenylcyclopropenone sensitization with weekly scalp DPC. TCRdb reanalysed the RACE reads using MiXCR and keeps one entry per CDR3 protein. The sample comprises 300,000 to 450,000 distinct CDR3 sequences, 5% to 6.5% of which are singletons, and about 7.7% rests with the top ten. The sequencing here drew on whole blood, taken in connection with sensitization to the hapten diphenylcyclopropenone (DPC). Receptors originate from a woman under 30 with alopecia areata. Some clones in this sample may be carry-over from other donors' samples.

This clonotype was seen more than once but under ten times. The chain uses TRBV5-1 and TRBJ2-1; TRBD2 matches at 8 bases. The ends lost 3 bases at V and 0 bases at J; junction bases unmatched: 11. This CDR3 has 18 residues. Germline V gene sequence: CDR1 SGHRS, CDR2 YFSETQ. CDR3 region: CASSSPAGGGSSYNEQFF. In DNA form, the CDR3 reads TGCGCCAGCAGCTCCCCCGCGGGGGGAGGGAGCTCCTACAATGAGCAGTTCTTC. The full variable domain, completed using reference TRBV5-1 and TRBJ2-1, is KAGVTQTPRYLIKTRGQQVTLSCSPISGHRSVSWYQQTPGQGLQFLFEYFSETQRNKGNFPGRFSGRQFSNSRSEMNVSTLELGDSALYLCASSSPAGGGSSYNEQFFGPGTRLTVL.

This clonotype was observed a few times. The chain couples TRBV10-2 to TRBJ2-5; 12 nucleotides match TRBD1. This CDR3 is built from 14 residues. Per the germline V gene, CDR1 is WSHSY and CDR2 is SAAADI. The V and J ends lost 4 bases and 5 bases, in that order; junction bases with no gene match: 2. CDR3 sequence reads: CASSGGQGAETQYF. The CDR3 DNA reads TGCGCCAGCAGTGGGGGACAGGGGGCGGAGACCCAGTACTTC.

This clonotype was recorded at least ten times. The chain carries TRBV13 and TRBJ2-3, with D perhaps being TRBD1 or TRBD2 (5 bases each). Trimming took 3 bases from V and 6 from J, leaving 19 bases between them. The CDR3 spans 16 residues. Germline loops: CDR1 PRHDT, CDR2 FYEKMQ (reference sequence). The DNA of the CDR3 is TGTGCCAGCAGCTTTTTATGGGGGAGTGCCGAGGATACGCAGTATTTT. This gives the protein CASSFLWGSAEDTQYF.

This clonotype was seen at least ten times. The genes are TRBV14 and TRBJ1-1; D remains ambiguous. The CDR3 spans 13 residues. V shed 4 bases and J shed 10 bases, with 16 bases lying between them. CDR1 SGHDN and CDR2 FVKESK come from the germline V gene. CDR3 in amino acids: CASSRWYGGGAFF. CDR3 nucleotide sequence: TGTGCCAGCAGCCGGTGGTACGGAGGCGGAGCTTTCTTT.

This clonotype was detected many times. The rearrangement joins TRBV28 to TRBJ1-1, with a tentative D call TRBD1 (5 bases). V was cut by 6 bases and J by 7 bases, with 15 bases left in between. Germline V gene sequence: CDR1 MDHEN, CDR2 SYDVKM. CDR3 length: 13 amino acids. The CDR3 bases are TGTGCCAGCAGCTTGGGGGTCAGGAGTGAAGCTTTCTTT. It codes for CASSLGVRSEAFF.

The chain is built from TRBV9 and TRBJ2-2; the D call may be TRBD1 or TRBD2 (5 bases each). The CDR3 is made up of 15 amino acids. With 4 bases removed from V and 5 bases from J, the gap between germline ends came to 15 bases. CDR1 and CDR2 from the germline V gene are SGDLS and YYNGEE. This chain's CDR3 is CASSRDGLGTGELFF. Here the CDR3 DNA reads TGTGCCAGCAGCCGGGACGGGTTAGGGACCGGGGAGCTGTTTTTT.

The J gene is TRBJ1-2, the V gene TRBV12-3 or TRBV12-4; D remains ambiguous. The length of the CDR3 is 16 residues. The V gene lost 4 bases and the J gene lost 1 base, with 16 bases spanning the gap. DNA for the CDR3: TGTGCCAGCAGTTCGGACCTCCCTGGTCTTAACTATGGCTACACCTTC. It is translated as CASSSDLPGLNYGYTF.

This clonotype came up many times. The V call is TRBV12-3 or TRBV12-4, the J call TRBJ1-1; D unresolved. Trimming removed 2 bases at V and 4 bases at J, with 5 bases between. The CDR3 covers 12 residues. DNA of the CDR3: TGTGCCAGCAGTTTAAGATTCACTGAAGCTTTCTTT. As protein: CASSLRFTEAFF.

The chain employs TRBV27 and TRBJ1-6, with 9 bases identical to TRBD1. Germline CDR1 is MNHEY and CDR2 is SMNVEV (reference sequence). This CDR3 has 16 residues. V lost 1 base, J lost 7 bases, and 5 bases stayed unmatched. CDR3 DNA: TGTGCCAGCAGTTTATTCGGACAGGGGAACAATTCACCCCTCCACTTT. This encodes CASSLFGQGNNSPLHF.

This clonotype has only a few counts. In DNA form, the CDR3 reads TGTGCCAGCAGCCCCCCAGACAGGGGCGAATACGAGCAGTACTTC. This codes for CASSPPDRGEYEQYF. V usage is TRBV5-6 and J usage is TRBJ2-7, with TRBD1 matching over 8 bases. The CDR3 is 15 amino acids. V lost 4 bases to trimming and J lost 4 bases; unmatched junction nucleotides: 10. Germline loops: CDR1 SGHDT, CDR2 YYEEEE.

The CDR3 protein is CSASDDSSGVLSGGTDTQYF. The CDR3 nucleotides are TGCAGTGCTAGCGATGATTCTAGCGGTGTCCTTTCTGGGGGCACAGATACGCAGTATTTT. The chain recombines TRBV20-1 with TRBJ2-3; the match to TRBD2 covers 7 bases. The CDR3 totals 20 residues. Germline CDR1 reads DFQATT; CDR2 reads SNEGSKA (reference sequence). V dropped 3 bases and J dropped 1; count of bases not matched to a gene: 22.

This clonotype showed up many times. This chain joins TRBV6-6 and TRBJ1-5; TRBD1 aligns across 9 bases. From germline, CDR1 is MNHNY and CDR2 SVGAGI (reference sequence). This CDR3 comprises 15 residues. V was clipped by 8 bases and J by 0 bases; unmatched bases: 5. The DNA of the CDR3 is TGTGCCAGCCTGACAGGGGGACTTAGCAATCAGCCCCAGCATTTT. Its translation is CASLTGGLSNQPQHF.

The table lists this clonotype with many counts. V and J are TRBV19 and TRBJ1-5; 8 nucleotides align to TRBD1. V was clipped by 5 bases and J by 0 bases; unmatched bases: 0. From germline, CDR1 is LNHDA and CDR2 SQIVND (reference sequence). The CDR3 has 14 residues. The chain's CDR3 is CASSGQGSNQPQHF. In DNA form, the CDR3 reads TGTGCCAGTAGTGGACAGGGTAGCAATCAGCCCCAGCATTTT.

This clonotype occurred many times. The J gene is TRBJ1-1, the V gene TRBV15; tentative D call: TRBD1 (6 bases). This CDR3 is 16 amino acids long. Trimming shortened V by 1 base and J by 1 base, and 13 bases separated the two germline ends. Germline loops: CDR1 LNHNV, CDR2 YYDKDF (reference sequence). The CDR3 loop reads CATSRADGRGNTEAFF. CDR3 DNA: TGTGCCACCAGCAGAGCGGACGGCAGGGGGAACACTGAAGCTTTCTTT.

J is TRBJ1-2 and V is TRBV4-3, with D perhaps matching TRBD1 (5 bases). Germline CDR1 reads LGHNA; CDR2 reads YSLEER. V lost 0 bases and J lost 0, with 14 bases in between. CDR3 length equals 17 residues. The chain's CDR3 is CASSQDEGRITNYGYTF. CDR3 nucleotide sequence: TGCGCCAGCAGCCAAGATGAGGGGCGGATTACTAACTATGGCTACACCTTC.

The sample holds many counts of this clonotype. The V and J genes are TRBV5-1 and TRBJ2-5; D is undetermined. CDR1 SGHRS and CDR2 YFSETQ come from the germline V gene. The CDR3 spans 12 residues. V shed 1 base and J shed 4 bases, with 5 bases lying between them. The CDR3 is CASSLNSETQYF. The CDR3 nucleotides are TGCGCCAGCAGCTTGAATTCAGAGACCCAGTACTTC.

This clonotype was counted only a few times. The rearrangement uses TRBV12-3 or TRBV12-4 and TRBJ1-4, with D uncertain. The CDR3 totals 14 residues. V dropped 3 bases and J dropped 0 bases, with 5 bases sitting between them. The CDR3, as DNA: TGTGCCAGCAGTTTCGGAGCAACTAATGAAAAACTGTTTTTT. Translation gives CASSFGATNEKLFF.

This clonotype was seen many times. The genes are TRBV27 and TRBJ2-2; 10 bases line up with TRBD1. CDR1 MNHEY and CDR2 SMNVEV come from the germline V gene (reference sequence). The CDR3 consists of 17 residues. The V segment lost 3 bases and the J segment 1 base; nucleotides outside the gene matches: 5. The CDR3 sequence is CASSFSRTGGNTGELFF. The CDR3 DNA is TGTGCCAGCAGTTTTTCACGGACAGGGGGGAACACCGGGGAGCTGTTTTTT.

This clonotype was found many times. CDR3 amino acids: CASSPLGGLAVETQYF. CDR3 nucleotide sequence: TGTGCCAGCAGCCCACTGGGTGGACTAGCGGTAGAGACCCAGTACTTC. The V and J genes are TRBV5-5 and TRBJ2-5, with TRBD2 identical over 10 bases. Germline V gene data show CDR1 as SGHKS and CDR2 as YYEKEE (reference sequence). CDR3 length equals 16 residues. With 4 bases clipped from V and 4 bases from J, the junction kept 10 bases outside the gene matches.

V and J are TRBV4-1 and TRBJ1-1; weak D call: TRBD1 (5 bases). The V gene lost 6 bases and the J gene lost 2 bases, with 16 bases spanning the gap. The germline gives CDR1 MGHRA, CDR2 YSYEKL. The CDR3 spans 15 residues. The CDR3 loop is CASSALDRVNTEAFF. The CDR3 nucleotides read TGCGCCAGCAGTGCACTCGACAGAGTTAACACTGAAGCTTTCTTT.

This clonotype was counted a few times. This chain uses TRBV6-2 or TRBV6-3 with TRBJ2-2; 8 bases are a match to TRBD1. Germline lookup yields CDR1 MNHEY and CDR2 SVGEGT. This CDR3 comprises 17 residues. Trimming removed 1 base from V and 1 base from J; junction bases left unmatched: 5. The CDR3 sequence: CASSYWQGARNTGELFF. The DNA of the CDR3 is TGTGCCAGCAGTTACTGGCAGGGGGCCCGGAACACCGGGGAGCTGTTTTTT.

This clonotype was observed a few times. Written as DNA, the CDR3 is TGTGCCAGCAGTCAATGTCGGACGGCCTATGGAAACACCATATATTTT. As protein: CASSQCRTAYGNTIYF. The chain joins TRBV27 to TRBJ1-3, with D unresolved. The V gene lost 5 bases and the J gene lost 3 bases, with 17 bases spanning the gap. The CDR3 length is 16 residues. Germline V gene data show CDR1 as MNHEY and CDR2 as SMNVEV (reference sequence).

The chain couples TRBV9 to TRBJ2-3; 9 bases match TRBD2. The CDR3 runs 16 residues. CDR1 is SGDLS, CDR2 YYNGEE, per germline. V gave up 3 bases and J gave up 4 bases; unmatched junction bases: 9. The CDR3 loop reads CASSASSGATADTQYF. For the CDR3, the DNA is TGTGCCAGCAGCGCTTCTAGCGGGGCGACTGCAGATACGCAGTATTTT.

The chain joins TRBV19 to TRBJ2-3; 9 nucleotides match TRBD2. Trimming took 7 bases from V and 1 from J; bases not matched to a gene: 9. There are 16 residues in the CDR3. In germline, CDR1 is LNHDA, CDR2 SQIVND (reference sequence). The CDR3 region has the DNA TGTGCCAGTACCCTTGCGGGGGGGCATCGCACAGATACGCAGTATTTT. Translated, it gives CASTLAGGHRTDTQYF.

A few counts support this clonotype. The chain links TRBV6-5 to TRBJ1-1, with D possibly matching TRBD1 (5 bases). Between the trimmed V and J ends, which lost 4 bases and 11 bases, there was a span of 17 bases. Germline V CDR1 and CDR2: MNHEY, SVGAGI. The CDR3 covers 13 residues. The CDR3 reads CASSWGRGGKAFF. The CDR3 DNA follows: TGTGCCAGCAGTTGGGGGAGAGGAGGGAAGGCTTTCTTT.

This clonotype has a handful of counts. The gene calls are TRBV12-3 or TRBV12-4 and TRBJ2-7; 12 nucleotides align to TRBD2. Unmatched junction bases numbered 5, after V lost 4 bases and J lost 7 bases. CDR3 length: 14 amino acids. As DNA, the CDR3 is TGTGCCAGCAGTTCTAGCGGGGGGGCCTGGGAGCAGTACTTC. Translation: CASSSSGGAWEQYF.

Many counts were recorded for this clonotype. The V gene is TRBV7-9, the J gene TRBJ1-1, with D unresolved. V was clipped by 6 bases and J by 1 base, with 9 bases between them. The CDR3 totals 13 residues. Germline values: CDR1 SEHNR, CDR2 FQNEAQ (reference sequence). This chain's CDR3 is CASSLSQNTEAFF. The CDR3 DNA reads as TGTGCCAGCAGTTTATCCCAGAACACTGAAGCTTTCTTT.